This T cell receptor (beta chain) was captured in a study of blood T cell repertoires in COVID-19. Germline V gives CDR1 SEHNR, CDR2 FQNEAQ (reference sequence). The CDR3 is made up of 14 amino acids. The ends were cut back, 6 bases at V and 5 bases at J, with 16 bases in the middle. The data were produced by immunoSEQ multiplex PCR, yet TCRdb's version contains in-frame clones alone and is incomplete. The sample carries 170,000 or so clones, about 87% recorded once. Only a few counts were recorded for this clone. This sequence joins TRBV7-9 and TRBJ1-1; D remains ambiguous. The receptor's source is a woman between 65 and 79 years old with COVID-19, enrolled during active disease. The sample taken for sequencing was peripheral blood. The CDR3 coding sequence is TGTGCCAGCAGGCAAGTTGGTCCGGGAACTGAAGCTTTCTTT. Amino acids: CASRQVGPGTEAFF.